Listed here are 23 T cell receptor beta chains from one sample, sequenced in a study of radiation and T cells in renal cell carcinoma. Assay used: immunoSEQ multiplex PCR; TCRdb lists only in-frame clones, some missing. The table records some 150,000 clones, around 90% of them present only once. Time point meaning: blood 2 weeks post-SBRT. The sample's treatment: 15 Gy SBRT to primary tumor, nephrectomy 4 weeks later. The specimen comprised blood, sampled from a patient whose treatment included radiotherapy and nephrectomy. All receptors come from a woman aged 50 to 60 with renal cell carcinoma.

This clone was counted a few times. This chain connects TRBV7-2 to TRBJ2-7; D gene ambiguous. Germline lookup yields CDR1 SGHTA and CDR2 FQGNSA. Trimming left V 0 bases short and J 3 bases short, with 3 bases between. The CDR3 length is 12 residues. CDR3 loop: CASSLAFYEQYF. The CDR3 DNA sequence: TGTGCCAGCAGCTTAGCCTTCTACGAGCAGTACTTC.

The chain recombines TRBV4-3 with TRBJ2-5; TRBD1 matches 7 bases. CDR1 is LGHNA and CDR2 is YSLEER in the germline V gene. This CDR3 is 15 amino acids long. V trimming: 3 bases; J trimming: 4 bases; junction bases outside the gene matches: 8. CDR3: CASSQDRTLGETQYF. DNA of the CDR3: TGCGCCAGCAGCCAGGACAGGACTTTAGGAGAGACCCAGTACTTC.

The chain couples TRBV11-3 to TRBJ2-2; 9 nucleotides align to TRBD1. CDR1 is SGHNT and CDR2 is YENEEA in the germline V gene. The V segment lost 6 bases and the J segment 7 bases; nucleotides outside the gene matches: 6. CDR3 size: 14 residues. For the CDR3, the DNA is TGTGCCAGCAGAACAGGGGGCGAGGTCGGGGAGCTGTTTTTT. Translated: CASRTGGEVGELFF.

This clone was seen a single time. The rearrangement joins TRBV19 to TRBJ1-1; D may be TRBD1 (5 bases). The germline CDR1 and CDR2 sequences are LNHDA and SQIVND (reference sequence). Deletions cut 4 bases from V and 3 bases from J, with 15 bases between. The CDR3 is made up of 15 amino acids. The CDR3 DNA reads as TGTGCCAGTAGTAAAGGGAATCGGGGCTACACTGAAGCTTTCTTT. Translated: CASSKGNRGYTEAFF.

The rearrangement uses TRBV6-1 and TRBJ2-3, with 9 bases fitting TRBD1. Trimming removed 6 bases from V and 2 bases from J; junction bases left unmatched: 6. The CDR3 spans 15 residues. Germline V gene data show CDR1 as MNHNS and CDR2 as SASEGT. CDR3 sequence reads: CASRKQGAPTDTQYF. DNA for the CDR3: TGTGCCAGCAGAAAACAGGGGGCCCCCACAGATACGCAGTATTTT.

The chain combines TRBV9 with TRBJ1-4; 9 nucleotides align to TRBD1. The junction had 9 bases not matched to a gene; V was cut back by 3 bases and J by 6 bases. The length of the CDR3 is 16 residues. The germline V gene encodes CDR1 SGDLS and CDR2 YYNGEE. CDR3 DNA sequence: TGTGCCAGCAGCGAAGCTCCGGGACAGGGTCATGAAAAACTGTTTTTT. This sequence encodes CASSEAPGQGHEKLFF.

The V call is TRBV7-9, the J call TRBJ2-7; tentative D call: TRBD1 (5 bases). Trimming left V 5 bases short and J 5 bases short, with 10 bases between. The CDR3 sequence is 12 residues long. Germline CDR1 reads SEHNR; CDR2 reads FQNEAQ (reference sequence). CDR3 residues: CASSRTTDEQYF. The CDR3 DNA reads as TGTGCCAGCAGCCGGACAACAGACGAGCAGTACTTC.

This clone was seen a single time. The chain joins TRBV7-2 to TRBJ1-1, with D unclear. Trimming shortened V by 5 bases and J by 0 bases, and 13 bases separated the two germline ends. The germline V gene has CDR1 SGHTA and CDR2 FQGNSA. The CDR3 is made up of 15 amino acids. As DNA, the CDR3 is TGTGCCAGCAGCCCGCTACCAGTGATGAACACTGAAGCTTTCTTT. This sequence encodes CASSPLPVMNTEAFF.

The chain uses TRBV5-5 and TRBJ2-7; 8 nucleotides agree with TRBD2. The CDR3 loop spans 14 amino acids. CDR1 and CDR2 (germline): SGHKS, YYEKEE (reference sequence). V lost 3 bases, J lost 2 bases, and 4 bases stayed unmatched. The CDR3 sequence is CASSSGGSAYEQYF. In nucleotides, the CDR3 is TGTGCCAGCAGCTCGGGAGGGTCGGCCTACGAGCAGTACTTC.

The chain joins TRBV15 to TRBJ1-2; no clear D. Germline V gene sequence: CDR1 LNHNV, CDR2 YYDKDF (reference sequence). The CDR3 covers 14 residues. Deletions cut 1 base from V and 0 bases from J, with 6 bases between. This chain's CDR3 is CATSRAGPNYGYTF. The CDR3 DNA follows: TGTGCCACCAGCAGAGCAGGTCCTAACTATGGCTACACCTTC. The variable domain in full, with the rest retrieved from reference TRBV15 and TRBJ1-2, is DAMVIQNPRYQVTQFGKPVTLSCSQTLNHNVMYWYQQKSSQAPKLLFHYYDKDFNNEADTPDNFQSRRPNTSFCFLDIRSPGLGDTAMYLCATSRAGPNYGYTFGSGTRLTVV.

This clone was seen a handful of times. CDR3 nucleotide sequence: TGTGCCAGCAGCTGGCAGGGGAACACTGAAGCTTTCTTT. It encodes CASSWQGNTEAFF. V usage is TRBV7-9 and J usage is TRBJ1-1; tentatively, D is TRBD1 (5 bases). The CDR3 consists of 13 residues. V shed 4 bases and J shed 1 base, with 7 bases lying between them. CDR1 SEHNR and CDR2 FQNEAQ come from the germline V gene (reference sequence).

This rearrangement joins TRBV9 to TRBJ2-3; the D gene is possibly TRBD2 (5 bases). The CDR3 is 15 amino acids. V was cut by 0 bases and J by 2 bases, with 10 bases left in between. CDR1 is SGDLS, CDR2 YYNGEE, per germline. CDR3 nucleotide sequence: TGTGCCAGCAGCGTAGGGCAGGACTTCACAGATACGCAGTATTTT. It yields the protein CASSVGQDFTDTQYF.

This chain connects TRBV5-5 to TRBJ2-4; 7 bases line up with TRBD1. The V gene end was trimmed by 8 bases and the J gene end by 0 bases; junction bases not matched to a gene: 8. This CDR3 spans 15 amino acids. CDR1 SGHKS and CDR2 YYEKEE come from the germline V gene (reference sequence). CDR3 region: CARPPTGAAKNIQYF. The CDR3 DNA sequence: TGTGCCAGGCCTCCAACAGGGGCAGCCAAAAACATTCAGTACTTC.

This chain links TRBV7-9 with TRBJ2-7, with TRBD1 matching 8 bases. This CDR3 has 13 residues. CDR1 and CDR2 from the germline V gene are SEHNR and FQNEAQ (reference sequence). V dropped 5 bases and J dropped 4; count of bases not matched to a gene: 4. CDR3 amino acids: CASSPGQEYEQYF. Written as DNA, the CDR3 is TGTGCCAGCAGCCCGGGACAGGAGTACGAGCAGTACTTC.

The chain couples TRBV9 to TRBJ2-7; 7 nucleotides agree with TRBD1. V dropped 3 bases and J dropped 0; count of bases not matched to a gene: 6. The germline V gene has CDR1 SGDLS and CDR2 YYNGEE. The CDR3 has 15 amino acids. The CDR3 DNA reads as TGTGCCAGCAGCGGGAAACAGGGGAGCTCCTACGAGCAGTACTTC. Protein product: CASSGKQGSSYEQYF.

J is TRBJ2-7 and V is TRBV5-1; tentative D call: TRBD1 (6 bases). CDR1 and CDR2 (germline): SGHRS, YFSETQ. The ends were cut back, 0 bases at V and 3 bases at J, with 10 bases in the middle. CDR3 size: 14 residues. The DNA for the CDR3 is TGCGCCAGCAGCTTGGATGGGACAAGCTACGAGCAGTACTTC. Its protein is CASSLDGTSYEQYF.

Of note for this clone: Other DNA variants within this sample encode the same CDR3. CDR3 nucleotide sequence: TGTGCCAGCAGTGTGGGACAGCCCCAGCATTTT. Translating it yields CASSVGQPQHF. V is TRBV2 and J is TRBJ1-5; D is ambiguous. Between the trimmed V and J ends, which lost 4 bases and 7 bases, there was a span of 5 bases. This CDR3 has 11 residues. Looked up from germline, CDR1 is SNHLY and CDR2 is FYNNEI.

The V gene is TRBV11-2, the J gene TRBJ2-7; D ambiguous. With 1 base removed from V and 6 bases from J, the gap between germline ends came to 7 bases. The CDR3 runs 12 residues. CDR1 is SGHAT, CDR2 FQNNGV, per germline. CDR3 coding DNA: TGTGCCAGCAGCTTAGCCGGCGGCGAGCAGTACTTC. Translated, it gives CASSLAGGEQYF.

This chain connects TRBV7-9 to TRBJ2-7, with D hard to call. This CDR3 has 16 residues. Trimming took 5 bases from V and 2 from J, leaving 19 bases between them. The germline gives CDR1 SEHNR, CDR2 FQNEAQ (reference sequence). CDR3 amino acids: CASSPRVFNPTYEQYF. The CDR3 nucleotides are TGTGCCAGCAGCCCTAGGGTCTTCAACCCCACCTACGAGCAGTACTTC.

The chain uses TRBV6-1 and TRBJ2-6; TRBD1 agrees at 8 bases. Germline loops: CDR1 MNHNS, CDR2 SASEGT. CDR3 size: 16 residues. V was pared by 4 bases and J by 2 bases, with 4 bases of the junction left unmatched. The CDR3 is CASSVDRAPGANVLTF. The CDR3 region has the DNA TGTGCCAGCAGTGTGGACAGGGCTCCTGGGGCCAACGTCCTGACTTTC.

The V and J genes are TRBV19 and TRBJ2-1; TRBD2 matches at 8 bases. The J segment lost 9 bases and the V segment lost 0 bases, leaving 7 bases of the junction unmatched. This CDR3 region has 15 residues. From germline, CDR1 is LNHDA and CDR2 SQIVND (reference sequence). CDR3 region: CASSIDGRGGVEQFF. CDR3 sequence (DNA): TGTGCCAGTAGTATAGACGGGAGGGGCGGCGTTGAGCAGTTCTTC.

The CDR3 coding sequence is TGTGCCAGCAGCCCCCAAACAGGGCCCATCGGGTATGGCTACACCTTC. Its protein is CASSPQTGPIGYGYTF. The chain uses TRBV7-9 and TRBJ1-2; D is possibly TRBD1 (6 bases). Per germline, CDR1 SEHNR and CDR2 FQNEAQ (reference sequence). This CDR3 spans 16 amino acids. V lost 5 bases and J lost 5, with 21 bases in between.

The chain has TRBV18 and TRBJ2-5; a possible D gene is TRBD1 (6 bases). From germline, CDR1 is KGHSH and CDR2 LQKENI. The CDR3 totals 15 residues. The V gene lost 2 bases and the J gene lost 2 bases, with 12 bases spanning the gap. The CDR3 sequence: CASSPIQGGQETQYF. The CDR3 coding sequence is TGTGCCAGCTCACCAATACAAGGGGGACAAGAGACCCAGTACTTC. The complete variable domain, with remaining parts taken from reference TRBV18 and TRBJ2-5, reads NAGVMQNPRHLVRRRGQEARLRCSPMKGHSHVYWYRQLPEEGLKFMVYLQKENIIDESGMPKERFSAEFPKEGPSILRIQQVVRGDSAAYFCASSPIQGGQETQYFGPGTRLLVL.